Shown below are 27 T cell receptor beta chains from a single sample sequenced in a study of blood T cell repertoires in COVID-19. TCRdb's table, derived via immunoSEQ multiplex PCR, lists solely in-frame clones and lacks some. The repertoire holds approximately 70,000 clones, 82% seen once, with 8.5% to 10% in the top ten. The sequencing sample was made of peripheral blood. These receptors were obtained from a woman older than 75 with acute or convalescent COVID-19.

V is TRBV27 and J is TRBJ1-5; 8 nucleotides match TRBD1. Germline V gene lookup returns CDR1 MNHEY and CDR2 SMNVEV (reference sequence). V lost 3 bases to trimming and J lost 5 bases; unmatched junction nucleotides: 12. This CDR3 is built from 17 residues. The CDR3 coding sequence is TGTGCCAGCAGTTTTGTAAGGGGACAGGCTCTGGATCAGCCCCAGCATTTT. It translates to CASSFVRGQALDQPQHF.

This clone occurred once. The DNA for the CDR3 is TGTGCCAGCAGCCTCTCCGATACGCAGTATTTT. It yields the protein CASSLSDTQYF. The chain recombines TRBV12-3 or TRBV12-4 with TRBJ2-3; D gene ambiguous. V lost 6 bases and J lost 6, with 7 bases in between. CDR3 length: 11 amino acids.

The V and J genes are TRBV19 and TRBJ2-6, with D possibly matching TRBD1 (5 bases). The CDR3 is 14 residues long. The ends were cut back, 7 bases at V and 0 bases at J, with 7 bases in the middle. Looked up from germline, CDR1 is LNHDA and CDR2 is SQIVND (reference sequence). The CDR3 DNA reads TGTGCCAGTAAGACAGACTCTGGGGCCAACGTCCTGACTTTC. Translation gives CASKTDSGANVLTF.

The CDR3 DNA is TGCGCCAGCAGTGAGTCGGGGCAGGGGAACACTGAAGCTTTCTTT. The encoded protein is CASSESGQGNTEAFF. The V call is TRBV10-1, the J call TRBJ1-1, with D possibly being TRBD1 (5 bases). The V and J ends lost 0 bases and 1 base respectively, with 9 bases between them. Per the germline V gene, CDR1 is WNHNN and CDR2 is SYGVQD (reference sequence). The CDR3 sequence is 15 residues long.

The chain uses TRBV27 and TRBJ1-5; a weak D match, TRBD1 (6 bases). The length of the CDR3 is 16 residues. V lost 5 bases, J lost 1 base, and 15 bases lay in between. Germline CDR1 reads MNHEY; CDR2 reads SMNVEV (reference sequence). This CDR3 reads CASSTLTGGSNQPQHF. CDR3 nucleotide sequence: TGTGCCAGCAGTACACTCACGGGGGGCAGCAATCAGCCCCAGCATTTT.

The V call is TRBV7-2, the J call TRBJ1-1; 8 bases fit TRBD1. There are 15 residues in the CDR3. Germline V gene sequence: CDR1 SGHTA, CDR2 FQGNSA. V lost 5 bases to trimming and J lost 3 bases; unmatched junction nucleotides: 8. The CDR3 DNA reads as TGTGCCAGCAGCGCAGGGGGCTGGATGGACACTGAAGCTTTCTTT. Its protein product is CASSAGGWMDTEAFF. The entire variable domain, with the rest obtained from reference TRBV7-2 and TRBJ1-1, is as follows: GAGVSQSPSNKVTEKGKDVELRCDPISGHTALYWYRQSLGQGLEFLIYFQGNSAPDKSGLPSDRFSAERTGGSVSTLTIQRTQQEDSAVYLCASSAGGWMDTEAFFGQGTRLTVV.

The chain employs TRBV2 and TRBJ1-1; 9 nucleotides line up with TRBD1. CDR3 length equals 14 residues. The germline CDR1 and CDR2 sequences are SNHLY and FYNNEI. The J segment lost 5 bases and the V segment lost 6 bases, leaving 7 bases of the junction unmatched. CDR3 in DNA: TGTGCCAGCAGCGTGGGACAGGGCCCAACTGAAGCTTTCTTT. Translation gives CASSVGQGPTEAFF. Full variable domain (remainder filled in from reference TRBV2 and TRBJ1-1): EPEVTQTPSHQVTQMGQEVILRCVPISNHLYFYWYRQILGQKVEFLVSFYNNEISEKSEIFDDQFSVERPDGSNFTLKIRSTKLEDSAMYFCASSVGQGPTEAFFGQGTRLTVV.

This chain uses TRBV28 with TRBJ1-2; TRBD1 is a possible D gene (5 bases). The V gene lost 10 bases and the J gene lost 0 bases, with 9 bases spanning the gap. The CDR3 covers 12 residues. Germline-derived CDR1 and CDR2 are MDHEN and SYDVKM. CDR3 in DNA: TGTGCCATCCAGGGCACTAACTATGGCTACACCTTC. Amino acids: CAIQGTNYGYTF.

The table lists this clone with a count of one. The chain recombines TRBV6-5 with TRBJ1-1; D ambiguous. The length of the CDR3 is 15 residues. V shed 4 bases and J shed 1 base, with 13 bases lying between them. Looked up from germline, CDR1 is MNHEY and CDR2 is SVGAGI. The CDR3 loop is CASSSFGKKNTEAFF. CDR3 coding DNA: TGTGCCAGCAGTTCCTTCGGGAAGAAGAACACTGAAGCTTTCTTT.

The chain has TRBV5-1 and TRBJ1-1, with a tentative D call TRBD1 (5 bases). Trimming cost V 4 bases and J 10 bases, with 17 bases left between them. This CDR3 has 13 residues. Germline V gives CDR1 SGHRS, CDR2 YFSETQ. The CDR3 loop reads CASSQDNLRAAFF. The CDR3 DNA is TGCGCCAGCAGCCAGGACAACCTCAGAGCAGCTTTCTTT.

The chain couples TRBV6-6 to TRBJ2-1, with D possibly matching TRBD2 (6 bases). The germline V and J ends were trimmed by 3 bases and 0 bases, with 9 bases remaining between them. Germline assignment: CDR1 MNHNY and CDR2 SVGAGI (reference sequence). The length of the CDR3 is 15 residues. The CDR3 DNA is TGTGCCAGCAGTTATCGGGGGAACTCCTACAATGAGCAGTTCTTC. Translation gives CASSYRGNSYNEQFF.

This rearrangement joins TRBV5-6 to TRBJ1-4; 7 nucleotides align to TRBD1. Germline V gives CDR1 SGHDT, CDR2 YYEEEE. The CDR3 has 16 residues. V lost 2 bases and J lost 5; bases outside the gene matches: 9. The chain's CDR3 is CASSFGSGTVNEKLFF. CDR3 coding DNA: TGTGCCAGCAGCTTCGGTTCTGGGACAGTGAATGAAAAACTGTTTTTT.

The rearrangement links TRBV5-1 to TRBJ2-1, with TRBD2 matching over 16 bases. From germline, CDR1 is SGHRS and CDR2 YFSETQ. The CDR3 consists of 16 residues. Trimming cost V 4 bases and J 2 bases; bases outside gene matches: 0. CDR3 coding DNA: TGCGCCAGCAGCGGGACTAGCGGGGGGGCCTACAATGAGCAGTTCTTC. Translated, it gives CASSGTSGGAYNEQFF.

The rearrangement uses TRBV5-6 and TRBJ1-4; D gene ambiguous. The CDR3 length is 14 residues. Germline-derived CDR1 and CDR2 are SGHDT and YYEEEE. The V and J ends lost 3 bases and 8 bases respectively, with 14 bases between them. The CDR3 bases are TGTGCCAGCAGCTCAGGTTACCACCCAGAAAAACTGTTTTTT. Translation gives CASSSGYHPEKLFF.

The rearrangement links TRBV7-2 to TRBJ2-3, with 9 bases that match TRBD2. V was clipped by 5 bases and J by 2 bases; unmatched bases: 5. Germline V gene data show CDR1 as SGHTA and CDR2 as FQGNSA. The CDR3 is 15 residues long. Here the CDR3 DNA reads TGTGCCAGCAGCCTTAGCGGGGGAATCACAGATACGCAGTATTTT. The encoded protein is CASSLSGGITDTQYF.

The rearrangement joins TRBV5-4 to TRBJ1-1, with a possible D match to TRBD1 (5 bases). The CDR3 covers 17 residues. Germline V gives CDR1 SGHNT, CDR2 YYREEE (reference sequence). Trimming took 1 base from V and 2 from J, leaving 18 bases between them. The CDR3 region is CASSLFDRSTVNTEAFF. The DNA for the CDR3 is TGTGCCAGCAGCTTGTTCGACAGATCAACAGTTAACACTGAAGCTTTCTTT.

The rearrangement links TRBV6-5 to TRBJ1-1; the D is unclear. CDR1 is MNHEY and CDR2 is SVGAGI in the germline V gene. The ends were cut back, 6 bases at V and 5 bases at J, with 13 bases in the middle. The CDR3 extends over 13 amino acids. The DNA for the CDR3 is TGTGCCAGCAGCCCCCCGGGATGGACTGAAGCTTTCTTT. This sequence encodes CASSPPGWTEAFF.

This sequence joins TRBV5-6 and TRBJ2-7; 8 bases are shared with TRBD1. Germline V CDR1 and CDR2: SGHDT, YYEEEE. The CDR3 loop spans 17 amino acids. V shed 1 base and J 3 bases; nucleotides not matched to a gene: 12. CDR3 protein: CASSLLRAGQGYYEQYF. The CDR3 nucleotides read TGTGCCAGCAGCTTGCTCAGAGCCGGACAGGGATACTACGAGCAGTACTTC.

This chain links TRBV7-2 with TRBJ2-5, with 7 bases matching TRBD1. Looked up from germline, CDR1 is SGHTA and CDR2 is FQGNSA. CDR3 size: 14 residues. V was clipped by 0 bases and J by 3 bases; unmatched bases: 1. CDR3 nucleotides: TGTGCCAGCAGCTTAGCGGGACAGAAAGAGACCCAGTACTTC. This encodes CASSLAGQKETQYF.

The chain is built from TRBV7-8 and TRBJ2-2, with 8 bases matching TRBD1. In germline, CDR1 is SGHVS, CDR2 FQNEAQ. V dropped 5 bases and J dropped 5; count of bases not matched to a gene: 7. The CDR3 is 15 residues long. CDR3 DNA: TGTGCCAGCAGCCCAGGGGGCGACCTAACCGGGGAGCTGTTTTTT. It encodes CASSPGGDLTGELFF.

The chain links TRBV29-1 to TRBJ2-1, with 7 bases aligning to TRBD2. CDR1 SQVTM and CDR2 ANQGSEA come from the germline V gene. V lost 4 bases and J lost 0; bases outside the gene matches: 9. This CDR3 contains 16 residues. Here the CDR3 DNA reads TGCAGCGTTGGAGCGTACGGGAGGAGCTCCTACAATGAGCAGTTCTTC. Encoded protein: CSVGAYGRSSYNEQFF.

V is TRBV10-3 and J is TRBJ1-2; a possible D gene is TRBD1 (5 bases). The CDR3 is 14 amino acids. V lost 2 bases to trimming and J lost 6 bases, with 13 bases between them. Germline-derived CDR1 and CDR2 are ENHRY and SYGVKD. CDR3 sequence reads: CAISEMGPKNGYTF. The CDR3 DNA sequence: TGTGCCATCAGTGAGATGGGGCCAAAGAATGGCTACACCTTC.

V is TRBV3-1 (or the pseudogene TRBV3-2) and J is TRBJ1-2; the match to TRBD1 covers 7 bases. Looked up from germline, CDR1 is LGHDT and CDR2 is YNNKEL (reference sequence). Unmatched junction bases numbered 11, after V lost 5 bases and J lost 8 bases. This CDR3 comprises 14 residues. CDR3 protein: CASSDRQGVGGYTF. The CDR3 region has the DNA TGTGCCAGCAGCGACCGACAGGGCGTCGGGGGCTACACCTTC.

The chain is built from TRBV10-2 and TRBJ1-3; D is unresolved. Germline CDR1 and CDR2: WSHSY and SAAADI. Trimming took off 3 bases at V and 6 bases at J, with 6 bases between the two ends. The CDR3 is made up of 12 amino acids. The CDR3 region is CASSDIVNTIYF. CDR3 DNA sequence: TGCGCCAGCAGTGATATCGTAAACACCATATATTTT.

This clone was recorded once. This CDR3 reads CASILGGGAWEETQYF. CDR3 DNA sequence: TGTGCCAGCATTCTTGGCGGGGGGGCCTGGGAAGAGACCCAGTACTTC. V is TRBV7-2 and J is TRBJ2-5; TRBD2 aligns across 9 bases. The J segment lost 3 bases and the V segment lost 7 bases, leaving 12 bases of the junction unmatched. Germline values: CDR1 SGHTA, CDR2 FQGNSA. The CDR3 is 16 residues long.

As DNA, the CDR3 is TGTGCCAGCAGTTCCTTCACGACAGGGAACTATGGCTACACCTTC. Protein: CASSSFTTGNYGYTF. The J gene is TRBJ1-2, the V gene TRBV6-5; 7 nucleotides align to TRBD1. Germline V gene data show CDR1 as MNHEY and CDR2 as SVGAGI. After removal of 4 bases from V and 2 bases from J, the junction contained 7 bases not matched to a gene. The CDR3 is made up of 15 amino acids.

The CDR3 here is CASSLTGGAGQPQHF. The CDR3, as DNA: TGTGCCAGCAGCCTTACAGGGGGCGCAGGCCAGCCCCAGCATTTT. The chain combines TRBV11-2 with TRBJ1-5, with 9 positions matching TRBD1. CDR3 length: 15 residues. From germline, CDR1 is SGHAT and CDR2 FQNNGV. Germline trimming cut 5 bases from V and 7 bases from J; bases unmatched to any gene: 9.